This T cell receptor (beta chain) was observed in a study of blood T cell repertoires in COVID-19. Measured with immunoSEQ multiplex PCR; TCRdb has only the in-frame clones, and not every one. The repertoire holds about 71,000 clones, with approximately 83% as singletons. This clonotype was sampled from a man aged 65 to 79 with acute or convalescent COVID-19. Source material: peripheral blood.

The CDR3 sequence: CASSVRTRDEQFF. The DNA for the CDR3 is TGTGCCAGCAGCGTAAGGACTAGGGATGAGCAGTTCTTC. The chain links TRBV9 to TRBJ2-1, with 7 positions matching TRBD2. From germline, CDR1 is SGDLS and CDR2 YYNGEE. The V and J ends lost 1 base and 8 bases, in that order; junction bases with no gene match: 3. The CDR3 consists of 13 residues.